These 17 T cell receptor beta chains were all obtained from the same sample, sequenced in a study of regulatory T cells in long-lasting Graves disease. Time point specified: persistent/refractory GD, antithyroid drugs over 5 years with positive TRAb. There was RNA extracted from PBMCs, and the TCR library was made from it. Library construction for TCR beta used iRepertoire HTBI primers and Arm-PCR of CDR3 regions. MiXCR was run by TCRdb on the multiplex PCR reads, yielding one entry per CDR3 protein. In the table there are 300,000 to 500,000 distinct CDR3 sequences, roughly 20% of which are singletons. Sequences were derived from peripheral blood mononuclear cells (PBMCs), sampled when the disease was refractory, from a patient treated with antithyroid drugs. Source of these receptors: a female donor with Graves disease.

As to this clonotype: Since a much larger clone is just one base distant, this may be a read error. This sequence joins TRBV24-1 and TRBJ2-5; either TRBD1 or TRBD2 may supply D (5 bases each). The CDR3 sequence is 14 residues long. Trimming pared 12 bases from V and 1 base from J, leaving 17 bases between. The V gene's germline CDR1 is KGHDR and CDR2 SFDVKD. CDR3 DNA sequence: TGTGCCCCCGGGGCACAGGTATTCCAAGAGACCCAGTACTTC. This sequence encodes CAPGAQVFQETQYF.

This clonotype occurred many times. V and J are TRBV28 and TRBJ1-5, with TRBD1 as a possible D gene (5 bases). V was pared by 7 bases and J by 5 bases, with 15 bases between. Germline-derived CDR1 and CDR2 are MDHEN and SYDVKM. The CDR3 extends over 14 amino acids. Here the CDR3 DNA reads TGTGCCAGCAATGTCCGGGACGGTTATCAGCCCCAGCATTTT. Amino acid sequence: CASNVRDGYQPQHF.

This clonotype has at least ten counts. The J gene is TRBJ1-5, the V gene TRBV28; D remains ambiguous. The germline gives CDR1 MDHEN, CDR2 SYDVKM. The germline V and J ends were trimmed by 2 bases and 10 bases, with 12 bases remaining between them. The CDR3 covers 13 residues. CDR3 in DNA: TGTGCCAGCAGTTTAGTTGGCAGTGCTCCCCAGCATTTT. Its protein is CASSLVGSAPQHF.

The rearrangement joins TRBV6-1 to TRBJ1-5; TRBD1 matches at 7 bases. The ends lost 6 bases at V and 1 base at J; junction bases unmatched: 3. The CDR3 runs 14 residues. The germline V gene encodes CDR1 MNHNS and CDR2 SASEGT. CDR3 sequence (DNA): TGTGCCAGCAGGACAGGGCCCAGCAATCAGCCCCAGCATTTT. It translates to CASRTGPSNQPQHF.

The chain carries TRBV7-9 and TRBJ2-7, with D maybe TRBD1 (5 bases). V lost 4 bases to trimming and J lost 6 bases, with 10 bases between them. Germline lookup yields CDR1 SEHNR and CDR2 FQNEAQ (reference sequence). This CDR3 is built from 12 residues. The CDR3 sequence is CASSYQGGEQYF. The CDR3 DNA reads TGTGCCAGCAGCTACCAGGGTGGCGAGCAGTACTTC.

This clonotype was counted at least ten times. CDR3 loop: CASYRGPSNEKLFF. The CDR3 DNA sequence: TGTGCCAGCTACAGGGGGCCCTCAAATGAAAAACTGTTTTTT. The chain carries TRBV28 and TRBJ1-4, with 9 bases aligning to TRBD1. Germline values: CDR1 MDHEN, CDR2 SYDVKM. V dropped 8 bases and J dropped 5; count of bases not matched to a gene: 6. The CDR3 extends over 14 amino acids.

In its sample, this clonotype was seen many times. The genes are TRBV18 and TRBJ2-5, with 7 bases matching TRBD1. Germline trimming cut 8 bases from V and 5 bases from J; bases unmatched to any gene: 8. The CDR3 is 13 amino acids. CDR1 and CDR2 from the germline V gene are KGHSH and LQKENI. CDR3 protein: CASADRLVETQYF. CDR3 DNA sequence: TGTGCCAGCGCGGACAGGCTTGTCGAGACCCAGTACTTC.

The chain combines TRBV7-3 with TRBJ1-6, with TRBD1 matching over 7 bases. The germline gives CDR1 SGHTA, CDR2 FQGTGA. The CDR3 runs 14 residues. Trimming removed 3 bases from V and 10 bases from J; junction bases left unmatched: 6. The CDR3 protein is CASSLEDRVSPLHF. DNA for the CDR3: TGTGCCAGCAGCTTGGAAGACAGGGTGTCACCCCTCCACTTT.

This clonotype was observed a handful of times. The CDR3 bases are TGTGCCACCAGGGGCCTCCAAGGTTCCCTCGGCGAGCAGTACTTC. Its protein product is CATRGLQGSLGEQYF. The chain recombines TRBV27 with TRBJ2-7, with D maybe TRBD1 (6 bases). Germline CDR1 reads MNHEY; CDR2 reads SMNVEV (reference sequence). V gave up 10 bases and J gave up 6 bases, with 25 bases separating them. CDR3 length: 15 residues.

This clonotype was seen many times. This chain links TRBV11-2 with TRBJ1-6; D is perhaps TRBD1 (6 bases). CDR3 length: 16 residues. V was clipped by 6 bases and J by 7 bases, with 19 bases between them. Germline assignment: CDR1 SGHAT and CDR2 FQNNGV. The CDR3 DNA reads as TGTGCCAGCAGTCTAACTACAGGGACCCTCAATTCACCCCTCCACTTT. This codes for CASSLTTGTLNSPLHF. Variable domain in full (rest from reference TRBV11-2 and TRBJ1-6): EAGVAQSPRYKIIEKRQSVAFWCNPISGHATLYWYQQILGQGPKLLIQFQNNGVVDDSQLPKDRFSAERLKGVDSTLKIQPAKLEDSAVYLCASSLTTGTLNSPLHFGNGTRLTVT.

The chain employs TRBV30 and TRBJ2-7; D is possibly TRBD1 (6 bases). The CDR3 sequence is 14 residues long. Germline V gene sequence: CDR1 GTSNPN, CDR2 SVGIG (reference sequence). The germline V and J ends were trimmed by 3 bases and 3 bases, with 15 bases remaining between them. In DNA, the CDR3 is TGTGCCTGGAGCCCGTCGACAGGATACTACGAGCAGTACTTC. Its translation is CAWSPSTGYYEQYF. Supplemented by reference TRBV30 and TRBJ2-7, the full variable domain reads SQTIHQWPATLVQPVGSPLSLECTVEGTSNPNLYWYRQAAGRGLQLLFYSVGIGQISSEVPQNLSASRPQDRQFILSSKKLLLSDSGFYLCAWSPSTGYYEQYFGPGTRLTVT.

CDR3 residues: CASSPRPGRNEQYF. CDR3 sequence (DNA): TGTGCCAGTAGTCCCCGACCCGGGAGGAACGAGCAGTACTTC. This chain links TRBV19 with TRBJ2-7; 7 bases are shared with TRBD2. The CDR3 extends over 14 amino acids. J lost 5 bases, V lost 5 bases, and 9 bases had no gene match. The germline CDR1 and CDR2 sequences are LNHDA and SQIVND (reference sequence).

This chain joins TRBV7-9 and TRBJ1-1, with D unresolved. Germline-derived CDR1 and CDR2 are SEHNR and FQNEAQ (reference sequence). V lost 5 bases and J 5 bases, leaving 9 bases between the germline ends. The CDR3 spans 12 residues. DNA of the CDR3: TGTGCCAGCAGCCCCCTTAGGACTGAAGCTTTCTTT. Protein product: CASSPLRTEAFF.

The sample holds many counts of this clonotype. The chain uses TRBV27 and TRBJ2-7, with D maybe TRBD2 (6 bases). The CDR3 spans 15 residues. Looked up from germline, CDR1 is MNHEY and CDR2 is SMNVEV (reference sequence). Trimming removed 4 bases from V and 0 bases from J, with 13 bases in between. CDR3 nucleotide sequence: TGTGCCAGCAGTTCCCTAGCGCAGATCTCCTACGAGCAGTACTTC. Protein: CASSSLAQISYEQYF.

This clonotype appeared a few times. CDR3 DNA sequence: TGCGCCAGCAGTGCTAGCGGGAACACCGGGGAGCTGTTTTTT. It yields the protein CASSASGNTGELFF. The chain carries TRBV10-1 and TRBJ2-2, with 7 bases that match TRBD2. In germline, CDR1 is WNHNN, CDR2 SYGVQD (reference sequence). The CDR3 spans 14 residues. The junction had 0 bases not matched to a gene; V was cut back by 4 bases and J by 1 base.

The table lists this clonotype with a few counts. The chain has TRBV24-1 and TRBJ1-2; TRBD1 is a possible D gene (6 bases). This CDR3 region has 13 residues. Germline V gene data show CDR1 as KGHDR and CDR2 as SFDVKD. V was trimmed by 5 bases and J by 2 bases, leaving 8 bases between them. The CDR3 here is CATSAGQNYGYTF. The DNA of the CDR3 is TGTGCCACCAGTGCTGGACAGAACTATGGCTACACCTTC.

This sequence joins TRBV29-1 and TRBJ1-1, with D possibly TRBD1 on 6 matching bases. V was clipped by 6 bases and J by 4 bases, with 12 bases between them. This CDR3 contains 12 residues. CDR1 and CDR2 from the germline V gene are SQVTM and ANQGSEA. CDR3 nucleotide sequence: TGCAGCGTGGCCAGGGGAGGCACTGAAGCTTTCTTT. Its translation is CSVARGGTEAFF.